This TCR beta chain was captured by sequencing in a study of regulatory T cells in long-lasting Graves disease. General observations from the study: TRBV28, TRBJ1-2 and TRBJ2-5 were favored in persistent disease. In persistent patients, shared public clonotypes (around 2,600) outnumbered those in new patients (966).

The CDR3 totals 13 residues. Per the germline V gene, CDR1 is MNHEY and CDR2 is SMNVEV (reference sequence). The V and J ends lost 11 bases and 5 bases, in that order; junction bases with no gene match: 11. The time point denotes: newly diagnosed GD, antithyroid drugs for less than 3 months. Making the TCR library involved RNA that had been extracted from PBMCs. This clonotype has ten or more counts. The target antigen is unknown. Through Arm-PCR of CDR3 regions and iRepertoire HTBI primers, TCR beta libraries were built. Each CDR3 protein gets one entry after TCRdb re-called the multiplex PCR reads with MiXCR. The sample lists about 440,000 distinct CDR3 sequences, over 15% occurring once. This same sample was also part of a study on T cells in Graves' hyperthyroidism and ophthalmopathy.

The sequence derives from a woman in her 30s with Graves disease. The sample in question was peripheral blood mononuclear cells (PBMCs), obtained at new diagnosis, from a patient treated with antithyroid drugs. The V gene is TRBV27, the J gene TRBJ2-7; TRBD2 agrees at 8 bases. CDR3 loop: CAAVERESNEQYF. In nucleotides, the CDR3 is TGTGCCGCGGTAGAGCGGGAGTCTAACGAGCAGTACTTC.